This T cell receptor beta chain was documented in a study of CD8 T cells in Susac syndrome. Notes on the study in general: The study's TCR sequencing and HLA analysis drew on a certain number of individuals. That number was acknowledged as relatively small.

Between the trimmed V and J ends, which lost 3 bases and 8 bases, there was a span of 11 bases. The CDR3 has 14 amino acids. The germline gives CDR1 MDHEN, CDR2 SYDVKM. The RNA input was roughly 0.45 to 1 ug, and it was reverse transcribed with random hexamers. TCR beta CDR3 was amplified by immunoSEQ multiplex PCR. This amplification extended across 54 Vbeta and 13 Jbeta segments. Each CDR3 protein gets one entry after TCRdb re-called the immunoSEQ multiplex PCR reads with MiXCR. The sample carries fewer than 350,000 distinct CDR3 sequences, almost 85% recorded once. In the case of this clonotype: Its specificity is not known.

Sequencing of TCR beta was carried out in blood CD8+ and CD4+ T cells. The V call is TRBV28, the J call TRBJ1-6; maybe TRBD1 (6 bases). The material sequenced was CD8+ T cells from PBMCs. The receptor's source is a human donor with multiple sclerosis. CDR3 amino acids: CASSFNTGYSPLHF. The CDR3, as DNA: TGTGCCAGCAGTTTTAATACAGGGTATTCACCCCTCCACTTT. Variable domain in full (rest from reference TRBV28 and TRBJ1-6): DVKVTQSSRYLVKRTGEKVFLECVQDMDHENMFWYRQDPGLGLRLIYFSYDVKMKEKGDIPEGYSVSREKKERFSLILESASTNQTSMYLCASSFNTGYSPLHFGNGTRLTVT.